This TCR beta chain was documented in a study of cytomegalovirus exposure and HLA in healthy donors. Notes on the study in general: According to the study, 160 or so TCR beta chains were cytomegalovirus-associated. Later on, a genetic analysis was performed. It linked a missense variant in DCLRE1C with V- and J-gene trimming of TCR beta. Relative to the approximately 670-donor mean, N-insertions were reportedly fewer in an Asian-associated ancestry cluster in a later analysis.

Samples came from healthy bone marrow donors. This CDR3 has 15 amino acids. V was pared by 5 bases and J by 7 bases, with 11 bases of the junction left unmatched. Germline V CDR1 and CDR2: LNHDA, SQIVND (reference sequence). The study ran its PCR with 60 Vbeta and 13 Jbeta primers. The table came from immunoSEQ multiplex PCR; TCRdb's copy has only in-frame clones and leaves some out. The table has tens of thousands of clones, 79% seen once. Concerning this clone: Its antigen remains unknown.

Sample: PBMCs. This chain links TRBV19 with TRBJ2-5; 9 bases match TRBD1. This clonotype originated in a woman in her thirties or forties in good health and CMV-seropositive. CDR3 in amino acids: CASSRTGESLSTQYF. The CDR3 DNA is TGTGCCAGTAGTCGGACAGGGGAGAGTCTATCGACCCAGTACTTC.